Listed below are T cell receptor beta chains from one sample, sequenced in a study of T cells after yellow fever vaccination. TCRdb re-called the 5' RACE reads through MiXCR, storing one row per CDR3 protein. The repertoire consists of nearly 550,000 distinct CDR3 sequences, with roughly 19% occurring once and the leading ten covering around an eighth. The material was PBMCs, obtained 15 days after the yellow fever booster vaccination. Source of these receptors: a man aged 25 to 40 who received the YFV17D yellow fever vaccine. Both conserved end residues are part of each CDR3. D genes are given only for firm matches. Clone sizes are given selectively: once, few, many, or a class where the clone is expanded.

v_call	d_call	clone_size	j_call	cdr3_aa	cdr3_nt
TRBV6-1	TRBD2	-	TRBJ2-1	CASSKTWTSGPTYNEQFF	TGTGCCAGCAGTAAAACATGGACTAGCGGGCCAACCTACAATGAGCAGTTCTTC
TRBV9	-	few	TRBJ2-3	CASAVGSTASTDTQYF	TGTGCCAGCGCGGTAGGCTCGACTGCTAGCACAGATACGCAGTATTTT
TRBV18	TRBD1	-	TRBJ2-5	CASSATGPETQYF	TGTGCCAGCTCAGCGACAGGGCCAGAGACCCAGTACTTC
TRBV15	TRBD1	-	TRBJ2-3	CATSTVPGQASRADTQYF	TGTGCCACCAGCACAGTCCCGGGACAGGCTTCCCGGGCAGATACGCAGTATTTT
TRBV7-9	TRBD1	-	TRBJ2-2	CASSVRGIGELFF	TGTGCCAGCAGCGTCAGGGGGATCGGGGAGCTGTTTTTT
TRBV30	-	-	TRBJ2-3	CAWSVIVGDTQYF	TGTGCCTGGAGTGTGATAGTTGGAGATACGCAGTATTTT
TRBV20-1	-	once	TRBJ2-5	CSARGHRIRQETQYF	TGCAGTGCTAGAGGTCACCGGATCCGCCAAGAGACCCAGTACTTC
TRBV27	-	few	TRBJ1-5	CASKQNLNQPQHF	TGTGCCAGCAAACAGAACCTCAATCAGCCCCAGCATTTT
TRBV10-2	-	-	TRBJ2-7	CASSEGGVEQYF	TGCGCCAGCAGTGAAGGTGGGGTCGAGCAGTACTTC
TRBV20-1	-	few	TRBJ2-3	CSARDLQLSTDTQYF	TGCAGTGCTAGAGATCTACAGTTGAGCACAGATACGCAGTATTTT
TRBV7-2	TRBD1	few	TRBJ1-5	CASSSRTGGDQPQHF	TGTGCCAGCAGCTCCCGGACAGGGGGCGATCAGCCCCAGCATTTT
TRBV10-3	TRBD2	many	TRBJ2-7	CAISEMALAGVEQYF	TGTGCCATCAGCGAAATGGCGCTAGCGGGAGTGGAGCAGTACTTC
TRBV6-2/TRBV6-3	-	-	TRBJ2-6	CASTAYELLNSGANVLTF	TGTGCCAGCACCGCCTACGAGTTGCTTAACTCTGGGGCCAACGTCCTGACTTTC
TRBV7-9	-	-	TRBJ2-3	CASSLGGDWMRDTQYF	TGTGCCAGCAGCCTCGGGGGAGATTGGATGAGAGATACGCAGTATTTT
TRBV11-2	-	-	TRBJ2-3	CASSHGDTQYF	TGTGCCAGCAGTCACGGAGATACGCAGTATTTT
TRBV7-9	-	-	TRBJ2-2	CASSYRSGELFF	TGTGCCAGCAGCTACCGCTCTGGGGAGCTGTTTTTT
TRBV20-1	-	-	TRBJ2-5	CSAGPPVQETQYF	TGCAGTGCTGGCCCCCCCGTCCAAGAGACCCAGTACTTC
TRBV29-1	TRBD1	few	TRBJ1-2	CSVDRTGGVYTF	TGCAGCGTAGACAGGACAGGGGGCGTCTACACCTTC
TRBV3-1	-	few	TRBJ2-3	CASSQVADTQYF	TGTGCCAGCAGCCAAGTGGCAGATACGCAGTATTTT
TRBV7-2	-	-	TRBJ2-7	CASSLAPEGSGQYF	TGTGCCAGCAGCTTAGCTCCAGAGGGGAGCGGGCAGTACTTC
TRBV25-1	TRBD2	few	TRBJ2-7	CASTSGRLEQYF	TGTGCCAGCACTAGCGGGAGACTTGAGCAGTACTTC
TRBV6-2/TRBV6-3	TRBD2	few	TRBJ2-7	CASSFLREGLGSYEQYF	TGTGCCAGCAGCTTTTTGCGGGAGGGCCTCGGGTCCTACGAGCAGTACTTC
TRBV7-2	-	-	TRBJ2-5	CASSLPPPSTGWDQYF	TGTGCCAGCAGCTTACCTCCCCCCTCCACAGGGTGGGACCAGTACTTC
TRBV18	-	-	TRBJ1-1	CASSPRGFAEAFF	TGTGCCAGCTCACCAAGGGGGTTCGCTGAAGCTTTCTTT
TRBV27	-	once	TRBJ2-3	CASSLWAGQRSSDTQYF	TGTGCCAGCAGTTTATGGGCGGGACAGAGATCATCGGATACGCAGTATTTT
TRBV10-3	TRBD1	-	TRBJ1-2	CATGDRDGYTF	TGTGCCACGGGAGACAGGGATGGCTACACCTTC
TRBV12-3/TRBV12-4	-	-	TRBJ2-1	CASGTSGLEFREQFF	TGTGCCAGCGGAACTTCGGGTCTTGAGTTTCGGGAGCAGTTCTTC
TRBV5-4	TRBD1	few	TRBJ2-1	CASSWDRSSYNEQFF	TGTGCCAGCAGCTGGGACAGAAGCTCCTACAATGAGCAGTTCTTC
TRBV29-1	-	few	TRBJ2-7	CSVGESGHEQYF	TGCAGCGTTGGGGAGTCCGGCCACGAGCAGTACTTC